One sample yielded the 3 T cell receptor beta chains listed below, sequenced in a study of beta chain features in type 1 diabetes listed by TCRdb under 2018. Library method: the immunoSEQ multiplex PCR assay. The High Capacity cDNA Reverse Transcription Kit was used to reverse transcribe all of the isolated RNA, meaning that expressed TCRB transcripts were what got sequenced. The clones in this table, taken by TCRdb from immuneACCESS, are in-frame only. Not every clone is retained; where verified, under half of the shortfall comes from an unresolved V gene, and the cause of the rest is unknown. Recorded for this sample are 200,000 to 250,000 clones; approximately 10% of them occurred a single time. Over 1% of the sample is in the top ten clones. The sample taken for sequencing was central memory CD4+ T cells from blood. The source of these receptors is a man aged 18 to 35 in good health.

V usage is TRBV2 and J usage is TRBJ2-2; D remains ambiguous. The germline V and J ends were trimmed by 6 bases and 0 bases, with 8 bases remaining between them. In germline, CDR1 is SNHLY, CDR2 FYNNEI. The CDR3 has 14 amino acids. The CDR3, as DNA: TGTGCCAGCAGGGCCGACTCGAACACCGGGGAGCTGTTTTTT. Residues: CASRADSNTGELFF.

The genes are TRBV30 and TRBJ2-1, with a possible D match to TRBD2 (5 bases). Germline lookup yields CDR1 GTSNPN and CDR2 SVGIG (reference sequence). Trimming pared 5 bases from V and 4 bases from J, leaving 18 bases between. The CDR3 extends over 15 amino acids. The CDR3 nucleotides read TGTGCCTGGGTGCCCCCGGGAAGAGCGTACAATGAGCAGTTCTTC. Its translation: CAWVPPGRAYNEQFF.

With regard to this clone: Other nucleotide sequences in the sample specify the same CDR3. The J gene is TRBJ2-1, the V gene TRBV2, with 8 bases fitting TRBD1. This CDR3 spans 14 amino acids. The junction had 6 bases not matched to a gene; V was cut back by 4 bases and J by 7 bases. Germline lookup yields CDR1 SNHLY and CDR2 FYNNEI. CDR3 loop: CASSGQGKGNEQFF. CDR3 in DNA: TGTGCCAGCAGTGGACAGGGGAAAGGGAATGAGCAGTTCTTC.